These 23 T cell receptor beta chains came from one sample sequenced in a study of human T cells and chemical hapten exposure. The time point: pre-sensitization, week 0. The treatment here: therapeutic diphenylcyclopropenone sensitization with weekly scalp DPC. A single record per CDR3 protein comes from TCRdb applying MiXCR to the RACE reads. The table shows roughly 260,000 distinct CDR3 sequences, with about 9% occurring only once. The input for sequencing was whole blood, taken in connection with sensitization to the hapten diphenylcyclopropenone (DPC). The receptors were gathered from a woman aged 40 to 49 with alopecia areata. Some clones in this sample may be carry-over from other donors' samples.

This clonotype was observed a handful of times. V and J are TRBV6-1 and TRBJ2-2; 9 bases agree with TRBD2. There are 17 residues in the CDR3. V shed 7 bases, J shed 4 bases, and the junction held 13 bases outside the gene matches. From germline, CDR1 is MNHNS and CDR2 SASEGT. The CDR3 loop reads CASNSEVGGRATGELFF. The CDR3 coding sequence is TGTGCCAGCAATTCTGAAGTTGGCGGGAGGGCCACCGGGGAGCTGTTTTTT.

This clonotype has a count of ten or more. The chain carries TRBV2 and TRBJ1-4; D may be TRBD1 (5 bases). Trimming stripped 2 bases from V and 5 bases from J, with 9 bases between. The CDR3 loop spans 14 amino acids. Looked up from germline, CDR1 is SNHLY and CDR2 is FYNNEI. CDR3 protein: CASSEQGMNEKLFF. The CDR3 nucleotides are TGTGCCAGCAGTGAACAGGGTATGAATGAAAAACTGTTTTTT.

The rearrangement links TRBV7-9 to TRBJ1-1; D is perhaps TRBD1 (6 bases). Germline V CDR1 and CDR2: SEHNR, FQNEAQ (reference sequence). Deletions cut 1 base from V and 0 bases from J, with 9 bases between. This CDR3 comprises 15 residues. This CDR3 reads CASSLEGHMNTEAFF. CDR3 in DNA: TGTGCCAGCAGCTTAGAGGGACACATGAACACTGAAGCTTTCTTT.

This clonotype has ten or more counts. The V call is TRBV9, the J call TRBJ2-2; possibly TRBD1 for D (6 bases). The V and J ends lost 2 bases and 6 bases respectively, with 11 bases between them. This CDR3 has 14 residues. From germline, CDR1 is SGDLS and CDR2 YYNGEE. The CDR3 region has the DNA TGTGCCAGCAGCGTGACCGGGACACCCGGGGAGCTGTTTTTT. Translation gives CASSVTGTPGELFF.

The rearrangement uses TRBV7-6 and TRBJ2-1, with 12 bases identical to TRBD1. Trimming cost V 5 bases and J 7 bases; bases outside gene matches: 6. This CDR3 has 15 residues. Germline values: CDR1 SGHVS, CDR2 FNYEAQ. Here the CDR3 reads CASSTGTGGRNEQFF. The DNA of the CDR3 is TGTGCCAGCAGCACCGGGACAGGGGGCCGGAATGAGCAGTTCTTC.

This clonotype was seen a handful of times. V and J are TRBV28 and TRBJ2-7; 8 bases are shared with TRBD2. Germline V gene data show CDR1 as MDHEN and CDR2 as SYDVKM. This CDR3 is 16 amino acids long. V lost 3 bases, J lost 2 bases, and 9 bases stayed unmatched. Written as DNA, the CDR3 is TGTGCCAGCAGTTTCCCGCCCGGGACTAGGGCCTACGAGCAGTACTTC. Translated: CASSFPPGTRAYEQYF.

This clonotype occurred a few times. The chain joins TRBV7-9 to TRBJ2-1; TRBD2 is a possible D gene (6 bases). V was shortened by 4 bases and J by 2 bases, with 18 bases between the two germline ends. The length of the CDR3 is 17 residues. Germline assignment: CDR1 SEHNR and CDR2 FQNEAQ (reference sequence). The CDR3 spells CASSSRRWDSTYNEQFF. The CDR3 bases are TGTGCCAGCAGCTCAAGGAGATGGGACTCGACCTACAATGAGCAGTTCTTC.

This clonotype was seen many times. V is TRBV20-1 and J is TRBJ1-5; tentatively, D is TRBD1 (5 bases). The CDR3 loop spans 16 amino acids. The V and J ends lost 5 bases and 4 bases respectively, with 21 bases between them. CDR1 and CDR2 (germline): DFQATT, SNEGSKA (reference sequence). The CDR3 is CSAQGRGATGNQPQHF. The CDR3 nucleotides read TGCAGTGCTCAGGGCCGTGGGGCAACGGGTAATCAGCCCCAGCATTTT.

The sample holds a few counts of this clonotype. The V gene is TRBV9, the J gene TRBJ2-1, with D perhaps matching TRBD2 (7 bases). Germline values: CDR1 SGDLS, CDR2 YYNGEE. This CDR3 comprises 16 residues. V lost 4 bases and J 4 bases, leaving 18 bases between the germline ends. The CDR3 region is CASSPGGGLAYNEQFF. The DNA for the CDR3 is TGTGCCAGCAGCCCGGGGGGCGGACTGGCATACAATGAGCAGTTCTTC.

This clonotype occurred a few times. The genes are TRBV28 and TRBJ2-1; no reliable D call. Germline loops: CDR1 MDHEN, CDR2 SYDVKM. The CDR3 spans 15 residues. V gave up 5 bases and J gave up 7 bases, with 18 bases separating them. The CDR3 nucleotides are TGTGCCAGCAGTCCCCCGGACCTCTACAGAAATGAGCAGTTCTTC. Encoded protein: CASSPPDLYRNEQFF.

V usage is TRBV20-1 and J usage is TRBJ1-4; possible D gene TRBD1, 6 bases. Trimming removed 5 bases from V and 5 bases from J, with 12 bases in between. Germline values: CDR1 DFQATT, CDR2 SNEGSKA (reference sequence). The CDR3 loop spans 13 amino acids. The CDR3 DNA is TGCAGTGCTCCAATCAGGGGAAATGAAAAACTGTTTTTT. This encodes CSAPIRGNEKLFF.

This clonotype appeared a few times. The rearrangement links TRBV12-5 to TRBJ1-5; D not resolved. The V gene's germline CDR1 is LGHNT and CDR2 FRNRAP. The CDR3 has 13 amino acids. Trimming took 7 bases from V and 6 from J, leaving 13 bases between them. In DNA, the CDR3 is TGTGCTAGTGCCCTATCGGGTTTTCAGCCCCAGCATTTT. Its protein product is CASALSGFQPQHF.

The V call is TRBV29-1, the J call TRBJ2-3; 8 bases are a match to TRBD2. Germline V gene lookup returns CDR1 SQVTM and CDR2 ANQGSEA. V lost 5 bases, J lost 3 bases, and 10 bases stayed unmatched. The CDR3 has 15 residues. The CDR3 region is CSVSSGGGSTDTQYF. The CDR3 DNA is TGCAGCGTTTCCAGCGGGGGAGGTTCAACAGATACGCAGTATTTT.

This clonotype was found many times. The chain employs TRBV7-9 and TRBJ1-1; TRBD1 matches 12 bases. The V segment lost 4 bases and the J segment 7 bases; nucleotides outside the gene matches: 7. This CDR3 is built from 15 residues. Looked up from germline, CDR1 is SEHNR and CDR2 is FQNEAQ (reference sequence). CDR3: CASSWDRGPHIEAFF. The CDR3 region has the DNA TGTGCCAGCAGCTGGGACAGGGGGCCACATATTGAAGCTTTCTTT.

The table lists this clonotype with many counts. The rearrangement joins TRBV6-2 or TRBV6-3 to TRBJ2-1; 8 bases are a match to TRBD1. There are 15 residues in the CDR3. With 4 bases clipped from V and 8 bases from J, the junction kept 10 bases outside the gene matches. CDR1 is MNHEY and CDR2 is SVGEGT in the germline V gene. This chain's CDR3 is CASSFGQGSSDEQFF. In DNA, the CDR3 is TGTGCCAGCAGTTTTGGACAGGGCTCTTCGGATGAGCAGTTCTTC.

The chain employs TRBV29-1 and TRBJ2-3; no clear D gene. The CDR3 length is 10 residues. CDR1 is SQVTM and CDR2 is ANQGSEA in the germline V gene. V was trimmed by 6 bases and J by 7 bases, leaving 8 bases between them. The CDR3 DNA follows: TGCAGCGTCGTAGGGCATACGCAGTATTTT. Translating gives CSVVGHTQYF.

There are a few counts of this clonotype. The chain joins TRBV20-1 to TRBJ1-6; 8 bases match TRBD1. Trimming at V came to 2 bases and at J to 9 bases, leaving 3 bases not matched to a gene. The CDR3 extends over 13 amino acids. The germline CDR1 and CDR2 sequences are DFQATT and SNEGSKA (reference sequence). The CDR3 coding sequence is TGCAGTGCTAGACAGGGGGCAGGTTCACCCCTCCACTTT. It codes for CSARQGAGSPLHF.

This clonotype has only a few counts. The genes are TRBV4-1 and TRBJ2-5; D may be TRBD2 (6 bases). The CDR3 has 16 amino acids. Germline loops: CDR1 MGHRA, CDR2 YSYEKL. Deletions cut 4 bases from V and 2 bases from J, with 17 bases between. The CDR3 region has the DNA TGCGCCAGCAGCCCCGGGTTCGCGGGACTGCAAGAGACCCAGTACTTC. Translation: CASSPGFAGLQETQYF.

This clonotype was detected only a few times. V gene TRBV9 combines with J gene TRBJ2-7, with unresolved D. The ends were cut back, 4 bases at V and 6 bases at J, with 14 bases in the middle. Looked up from germline, CDR1 is SGDLS and CDR2 is YYNGEE. This CDR3 has 13 residues. The CDR3 sequence: CASSSSPRAEQYF. The CDR3 region has the DNA TGTGCCAGCAGCTCCTCCCCTAGAGCCGAGCAGTACTTC.

In this sample, this clonotype turned up a few times. This sequence joins TRBV7-9 and TRBJ2-3, with D perhaps TRBD1 or TRBD2 (5 bases each). V was pared by 5 bases and J by 10 bases, with 19 bases between. The CDR3 sequence is 14 residues long. From germline, CDR1 is SEHNR and CDR2 FQNEAQ (reference sequence). The CDR3 bases are TGTGCCAGCAGCCCCGAGGGGACGGGTAGGGCGCAGTATTTT. Protein sequence: CASSPEGTGRAQYF.

Points on this clonotype: A junction end diverges from the germline sequence, so it may reflect a read error. This rearrangement joins TRBV18 to TRBJ2-3; 7 bases line up with TRBD2. Germline CDR1 KGHSH, CDR2 LQKENI. The CDR3 runs to 12 residues. CDR3 sequence: CASSAGADMQYF. Here the CDR3 DNA reads TGTGCCAGCTCCGCGGGAGCGGATATGCAGTATTTT.

J is TRBJ2-7 and V is TRBV9; D ambiguous. This CDR3 comprises 12 residues. Germline CDR1 reads SGDLS; CDR2 reads YYNGEE. The germline V and J ends were trimmed by 4 bases and 6 bases, with 11 bases remaining between them. CDR3 amino acids: CASSMGSSEQYF. CDR3 sequence (DNA): TGTGCCAGCAGCATGGGTAGTTCCGAGCAGTACTTC.

At least ten counts were recorded for this clonotype. This chain uses TRBV20-1 with TRBJ2-2; 8 nucleotides match TRBD1. J lost 1 base, V lost 2 bases, and 3 bases had no gene match. Germline V gene data show CDR1 as DFQATT and CDR2 as SNEGSKA (reference sequence). This CDR3 comprises 15 residues. The DNA of the CDR3 is TGCAGTGCTAGAAGACAGGGGTGGAACACCGGGGAGCTGTTTTTT. Translating it yields CSARRQGWNTGELFF.